Sequencing of this TCR beta chain was carried out in a study of T-cell memory formation after mild COVID-19. Whole-study results and caveats: What remained unconfirmed was the SARS-CoV-2 specificity of second-wave clones peaking on day 37. Cross-reactive memory appears to have joined, as suggested by some responding clones showing up in pre-infection memory.

TCRdb re-called the 5' RACE reads with MiXCR, one entry per CDR3 protein. Of 500,000 to 650,000 distinct CDR3 sequences in the sample, roughly 21% were seen once. This clonotype was found a few times. Its antigen is unidentified. The TCR comes from an adult woman who had mild COVID-19 (a few samples of this study predate the infection). Cell type and time point are not known. The sequencing input was PBMCs or a T cell subset sorted from them (not recorded which).

This CDR3 reads CASSGGIREEQFF. The DNA for the CDR3 is TGTGCCAGCAGCGGGGGAATACGGGAGGAGCAGTTCTTC. The chain carries TRBV14 and TRBJ2-1; possible D gene TRBD2, 6 bases. In germline, CDR1 is SGHDN, CDR2 FVKESK. The length of the CDR3 is 13 residues. Trimming cost V 5 bases and J 10 bases, with 15 bases left between them.